Listed here are 2 T cell receptor beta chains from one sample, sequenced in a study of CD8+ T cells in alopecia areata. Treatment reported: oral pan-JAK inhibitor, 5-10 mg twice daily. Sequencing templates came from extracted RNA that was reverse transcribed into cDNA. Using immunoSEQ multiplex PCR, the repertoire was profiled, and TCRdb retains in-frame clones only, with some absent. The table shows fewer than 250,000 clones, with approximately 57% occurring only once. The source material was CD4+ T cells sorted from blood, sampled at week 24, from a patient treated with tofacitinib. Receptor source: a human donor with alopecia areata.

This chain uses TRBV29-1 with TRBJ2-2, with D uncertain. Germline lookup yields CDR1 SQVTM and CDR2 ANQGSEA. V lost 7 bases and J 4 bases, leaving 7 bases between the germline ends. The CDR3 sequence is 11 residues long. CDR3: CSGSFTGELFF. CDR3 bases: TGCAGCGGCAGTTTCACCGGGGAGCTGTTTTTT.

This clone was detected only a few times. This chain connects TRBV7-2 to TRBJ1-6; D might be TRBD1 (5 bases). Germline values: CDR1 SGHTA, CDR2 FQGNSA. CDR3 length equals 14 residues. V was trimmed by 2 bases and J by 9 bases, leaving 11 bases between them. In DNA form, the CDR3 reads TGTGCCAGCAGCTTAATCAGGGTTAGTTCACCCCTCCACTTT. It codes for CASSLIRVSSPLHF.